Reported below is one T cell receptor beta chain. The data were taken from a study of T cell repertoires in cytomegalovirus infection. TCRdb reprocessed the reads via MiXCR and lists one record per CDR3 protein. The repertoire has about 490,000 distinct CDR3 sequences, 16% of them found once; the top ten carry 20% to 30%. Germline V gene lookup returns CDR1 MNHEY and CDR2 SMNVEV (reference sequence). The CDR3 consists of 15 residues. The trim removed 3 bases at V and 1 base at J, leaving 3 bases unmatched. The gene calls are TRBV27 and TRBJ2-7; 10 nucleotides line up with TRBD2. Sequenced sample: CD8+ T cells from PBMCs. The origin of this receptor is a human donor in good health (CMV status not recorded). Some clones in this sample may be carry-over from other donors' samples. The CDR3: CASSFIAGGSYEQYF. CDR3 in DNA: TGTGCCAGCAGTTTTATAGCGGGAGGATCCTACGAGCAGTACTTC.